What follows are 28 T cell receptor beta chains derived from one specimen sequenced in a study of cytomegalovirus exposure and HLA in healthy donors. TCRdb's copy holds only in-frame clones and misses some; the assay was immunoSEQ multiplex PCR. The sample holds some 250,000 clones, 80% to 95% seen once. Material: PBMCs. The receptors were gathered from a woman aged 25 to 39 in good health and CMV-seronegative.

This chain connects TRBV10-3 to TRBJ1-2; TRBD1 is a possible D gene (5 bases). CDR3 length: 13 amino acids. Germline V CDR1 and CDR2: ENHRY, SYGVKD. With 2 bases removed from V and 1 base from J, the gap between germline ends came to 5 bases. CDR3 DNA sequence: TGTGCCATCAGTGAGCAGGGTAACTATGGCTACACCTTC. This encodes CAISEQGNYGYTF.

The rearrangement uses TRBV7-9 and TRBJ1-5; D call uncertain. This CDR3 has 16 residues. Per germline, CDR1 SEHNR and CDR2 FQNEAQ (reference sequence). Trimming removed 5 bases at V and 0 bases at J, with 14 bases between. CDR3 nucleotides: TGTGCCAGCAGCCCCCCCACACAGATTAGCAATCAGCCCCAGCATTTT. This sequence encodes CASSPPTQISNQPQHF.

The chain recombines TRBV29-1 with TRBJ2-1; D gene uncertain. Germline V gene lookup returns CDR1 SQVTM and CDR2 ANQGSEA. CDR3 size: 13 residues. V lost 6 bases and J 9 bases, leaving 18 bases between the germline ends. The CDR3 DNA is TGCAGCGTGCAGGTAGAAAGGATTAGTGAGCAGTTCTTC. It specifies CSVQVERISEQFF.

The rearrangement links TRBV7-2 to TRBJ2-7; the match to TRBD2 covers 13 bases. This CDR3 has 18 amino acids. CDR1 SGHTA and CDR2 FQGNSA come from the germline V gene. Losses at the gene ends were 5 bases for V and 0 bases for J; bases not matched to a gene: 10. CDR3 in amino acids: CASSIRHRTSGGSYEQYF. The CDR3 bases are TGTGCCAGCAGCATCCGCCATAGGACTAGCGGGGGCTCCTACGAGCAGTACTTC.

The V gene is TRBV13, the J gene TRBJ2-7, with unresolved D. The ends were cut back, 0 bases at V and 1 base at J, with 4 bases in the middle. This CDR3 has 13 amino acids. Germline V gene data show CDR1 as PRHDT and CDR2 as FYEKMQ (reference sequence). CDR3 sequence reads: CASSLGESYEQYF. DNA for the CDR3: TGTGCCAGCAGCTTAGGAGAGTCCTACGAGCAGTACTTC. The entire variable domain, with the rest obtained from reference TRBV13 and TRBJ2-7, is as follows: AAGVIQSPRHLIKEKRETATLKCYPIPRHDTVYWYQQGPGQDPQFLISFYEKMQSDKGSIPDRFSAQQFSDYHSELNMSSLELGDSALYFCASSLGESYEQYFGPGTRLTVT.

The chain carries TRBV28 and TRBJ2-2; a weak D match, TRBD2 (5 bases). Germline CDR1 MDHEN, CDR2 SYDVKM. V lost 8 bases and J lost 6, with 19 bases in between. This CDR3 has 15 amino acids. The CDR3 loop reads CASGLRGIRAGELFF. The CDR3 DNA reads TGTGCCAGCGGCCTTCGGGGTATTAGGGCCGGGGAGCTGTTTTTT.

This clone has only a few counts. V usage is TRBV29-1 and J usage is TRBJ2-5; no clear D. The germline V gene has CDR1 SQVTM and CDR2 ANQGSEA. The length of the CDR3 is 12 residues. Trimming cost V 4 bases and J 2 bases, with 8 bases left between them. The CDR3 sequence: CSVVGLQETQYF. CDR3 bases: TGCAGCGTTGTAGGCTTACAAGAGACCCAGTACTTC.

The chain is built from TRBV27 and TRBJ1-1, with D unresolved. This CDR3 comprises 15 residues. Germline loops: CDR1 MNHEY, CDR2 SMNVEV (reference sequence). V lost 4 bases and J 1 base, leaving 13 bases between the germline ends. The CDR3 nucleotides are TGTGCCAGCAGTTCCCGTAGGACGACGAACACTGAAGCTTTCTTT. This translates into CASSSRRTTNTEAFF.

The chain joins TRBV4-3 to TRBJ1-1; D uncertain. V shed 1 base and J shed 6 bases, with 18 bases lying between them. The CDR3 runs to 16 residues. Germline V CDR1 and CDR2: LGHNA, YSLEER. The CDR3 DNA reads TGCGCCAGCAGCCAAGGGACGACACGGGTTCTGTCTGAAGCTTTCTTT. Residues: CASSQGTTRVLSEAFF.

The chain joins TRBV4-1 to TRBJ1-3; D is possibly TRBD1 (5 bases). CDR1 and CDR2 (germline): MGHRA, YSYEKL. CDR3 length: 15 amino acids. V dropped 3 bases and J dropped 4 bases, with 13 bases sitting between them. CDR3 residues: CASSQAGTEGNTIYF. CDR3 nucleotides: TGCGCCAGCAGCCAGGCCGGGACGGAGGGAAACACCATATATTTT.

The chain combines TRBV18 with TRBJ2-1; 7 bases line up with TRBD2. Losses at the gene ends were 4 bases for V and 15 bases for J; bases not matched to a gene: 9. Looked up from germline, CDR1 is KGHSH and CDR2 is LQKENI. The CDR3 runs to 12 residues. DNA of the CDR3: TGTGCCAGCTCACTATCGGACGGGGGGTCGTTCTTC. As protein: CASSLSDGGSFF.

Note on this clone: The identical CDR3 is also encoded by other nucleotide sequences in the sample. The genes are TRBV19 and TRBJ2-7, with TRBD1 identical over 8 bases. In germline, CDR1 is LNHDA, CDR2 SQIVND (reference sequence). The CDR3 extends over 13 amino acids. Unmatched junction bases numbered 2, after V lost 4 bases and J lost 3 bases. CDR3 coding DNA: TGTGCCAGTAGTACCGGACAGGGCTACGAGCAGTACTTC. Residues: CASSTGQGYEQYF.

The V and J genes are TRBV19 and TRBJ1-1, with 9 bases identical to TRBD1. This CDR3 comprises 15 residues. Germline-derived CDR1 and CDR2 are LNHDA and SQIVND (reference sequence). V lost 5 bases, J lost 1 base, and 5 bases stayed unmatched. The CDR3 sequence is CASSARTGANTEAFF. Written as DNA, the CDR3 is TGTGCCAGTAGTGCCCGGACAGGGGCGAACACTGAAGCTTTCTTT.

In its sample, this clone ranks as medium-sized (0.01 to 0.1%). The chain uses TRBV6-4 and TRBJ2-2; 7 bases match TRBD1. V shed 3 bases and J 8 bases; nucleotides not matched to a gene: 0. The CDR3 sequence is 12 residues long. Germline V lookup: CDR1 MRHNA, CDR2 SNTAGT. CDR3 protein: CASSEGQGELFF. The CDR3 DNA sequence: TGTGCCAGCAGTGAGGGACAGGGGGAGCTGTTTTTT.

The V gene is TRBV27, the J gene TRBJ2-7; TRBD1 is a possible D gene (6 bases). The germline V gene encodes CDR1 MNHEY and CDR2 SMNVEV (reference sequence). This CDR3 has 13 residues. V dropped 3 bases and J dropped 3 bases, with 9 bases sitting between them. The CDR3 spells CASSFGGHYEQYF. In nucleotides, the CDR3 is TGTGCCAGCAGTTTTGGGGGCCACTACGAGCAGTACTTC.

The chain carries TRBV6-5 and TRBJ2-7; 11 positions agree with TRBD1. V shed 6 bases and J 4 bases; nucleotides not matched to a gene: 5. This CDR3 is 14 amino acids long. Germline loops: CDR1 MNHEY, CDR2 SVGAGI. CDR3 in amino acids: CASRPGTGGYEQYF. CDR3 DNA sequence: TGTGCCAGCAGGCCTGGGACAGGGGGGTACGAGCAGTACTTC.

This clone was seen a single time. The rearrangement uses TRBV5-6 and TRBJ2-1; 7 bases align to TRBD1. The CDR3 extends over 15 amino acids. The trim removed 0 bases at V and 8 bases at J, leaving 8 bases unmatched. Germline CDR1 and CDR2: SGHDT and YYEEEE. The CDR3 bases are TGTGCCAGCAGCTTGGCCCTGACAGGGACGGATGAGCAGTTCTTC. Residues: CASSLALTGTDEQFF.

This clone was recorded only once. The chain uses TRBV18 and TRBJ1-1, with a possible D match to TRBD1 (5 bases). The CDR3 length is 13 residues. Looked up from germline, CDR1 is KGHSH and CDR2 is LQKENI. The V and J ends lost 3 bases and 1 base respectively, with 6 bases between them. CDR3 protein: CASSPRENTEAFF. In DNA form, the CDR3 reads TGTGCCAGCTCACCCAGGGAGAACACTGAAGCTTTCTTT.

This chain joins TRBV10-1 and TRBJ2-3; D is perhaps TRBD2 (6 bases). There are 17 residues in the CDR3. Germline V lookup: CDR1 WNHNN, CDR2 SYGVQD (reference sequence). V lost 0 bases to trimming and J lost 5 bases, with 18 bases between them. The CDR3 region is CASSESTGVQPGDTQYF. For the CDR3, the DNA is TGCGCCAGCAGTGAGTCGACGGGAGTCCAACCGGGAGATACGCAGTATTTT.

Comment on this clone: Mismatch with germline at one junction end may stem from a read error. The chain recombines TRBV5-6 with TRBJ1-1; D may be TRBD1 (6 bases). The CDR3 has 14 amino acids. The V gene's germline CDR1 is SGHDT and CDR2 YYEEEE. The CDR3 coding sequence is TGTGCCAGCAGCTTAGGGCAGGGGAATCCCCACAGGATCTTT. Its protein product is CASSLGQGNPHRIF.

The chain combines TRBV28 with TRBJ2-7; D is uncertain. From germline, CDR1 is MDHEN and CDR2 SYDVKM. Deletions cut 6 bases from V and 0 bases from J, with 21 bases between. CDR3 length: 17 amino acids. The CDR3, as DNA: TGTGCCAGCAGCCCCATCATTTCGTTGAGCCTCTCCTACGAGCAGTACTTC. Amino acids: CASSPIISLSLSYEQYF.

The count of this clone is one. The V gene is TRBV29-1, the J gene TRBJ2-2; D unresolved. Deletions cut 4 bases from V and 1 base from J, with 10 bases between. CDR1 and CDR2 from the germline V gene are SQVTM and ANQGSEA. The CDR3 is 14 amino acids. DNA of the CDR3: TGCAGCGTTGTGGGGTACCTGAACACCGGGGAGCTGTTTTTT. It translates to CSVVGYLNTGELFF.

The CDR3 nucleotides read TGTGCCAGCAGCCTCGGGGGGACCTCCTCCTACGAGCAGTACTTC. Amino acids: CASSLGGTSSYEQYF. The genes are TRBV7-9 and TRBJ2-7; 7 bases align to TRBD2. CDR3 size: 15 residues. Trimming cost V 5 bases and J 0 bases; bases outside gene matches: 7. CDR1 and CDR2 (germline): SEHNR, FQNEAQ (reference sequence).

The chain has TRBV7-9 and TRBJ2-7; D unclear. The V and J ends lost 6 bases and 2 bases respectively, with 23 bases between them. CDR3 size: 17 residues. Germline values: CDR1 SEHNR, CDR2 FQNEAQ (reference sequence). DNA for the CDR3: TGTGCCAGCAGTCAACAACACTCCGGGCAGAGTCCCTACGAGCAGTACTTC. It yields the protein CASSQQHSGQSPYEQYF.

The gene calls are TRBV6-1 and TRBJ2-3; D remains ambiguous. The length of the CDR3 is 15 residues. V shed 2 bases and J shed 1 base, with 10 bases lying between them. Germline CDR1 MNHNS, CDR2 SASEGT. The CDR3 nucleotides are TGTGCCAGCAGTGAAAAAGGGATGGGCACAGATACGCAGTATTTT. Translating gives CASSEKGMGTDTQYF.

This clone occurred once. The chain uses TRBV11-2 and TRBJ2-3; possible D gene TRBD1, 6 bases. Looked up from germline, CDR1 is SGHAT and CDR2 is FQNNGV. The ends were cut back, 4 bases at V and 2 bases at J, with 13 bases in the middle. CDR3 length equals 15 residues. The CDR3 is CASSSQGFDTDTQYF. Written as DNA, the CDR3 is TGTGCCAGCAGCTCACAGGGATTCGACACAGATACGCAGTATTTT. Using reference TRBV11-2 and TRBJ2-3 for the parts outside the CDR3, the full variable domain is EAGVAQSPRYKIIEKRQSVAFWCNPISGHATLYWYQQILGQGPKLLIQFQNNGVVDDSQLPKDRFSAERLKGVDSTLKIQPAKLEDSAVYLCASSSQGFDTDTQYFGPGTRLTVL.

The rearrangement links TRBV27 to TRBJ2-7; the D call may be TRBD1 or TRBD2 (7 bases each). Germline V gives CDR1 MNHEY, CDR2 SMNVEV (reference sequence). Trimming cost V 6 bases and J 5 bases, with 32 bases left between them. The CDR3 totals 19 residues. The CDR3: CASRKGGREWARGGNEQYF. CDR3 nucleotides: TGTGCCAGCAGAAAAGGGGGCCGGGAATGGGCCAGGGGAGGGAACGAGCAGTACTTC.

The rearrangement joins TRBV5-6 to TRBJ2-2, with 14 bases lining up with TRBD2. CDR1 is SGHDT, CDR2 YYEEEE, per germline. The V gene end was trimmed by 4 bases and the J gene end by 7 bases; junction bases not matched to a gene: 6. The CDR3 runs 16 residues. The DNA for the CDR3 is TGTGCCAGCAGCACGACTAGCGGGAGGGCCAACGGGGAGCTGTTTTTT. It translates to CASSTTSGRANGELFF.